This is a list of T cell receptor beta chains from one sample in a study of blood T cell repertoires in COVID-19. Profiled with immunoSEQ multiplex PCR; TCRdb holds only in-frame clones, not every one. The table shows approximately 200,000 clones, with around 79% occurring only once. The material sequenced was peripheral blood. The source is a woman in her forties with COVID-19, enrolled during active disease. Each CDR3 is given with its conserved first and last residue. D genes are given only for firm matches. A row's size may be missing; if present it is once, few, many or a size class.

clone size: .
D gene: TRBD1
V gene: TRBV29-1
J gene: TRBJ1-2
CDR3 protein: CSVGPTGTDYGYTF
CDR3 DNA: TGCAGCGTTGGACCCACCGGGACAGACTATGGCTACACCTTC

clone size: once
D gene: TRBD1
V gene: TRBV2
J gene: TRBJ1-1
CDR3 protein: CASREGQGITEAFF
CDR3 DNA: TGTGCCAGCAGGGAGGGACAGGGGATAACTGAAGCTTTCTTT

clone size: .
D gene: .
V gene: TRBV7-9
J gene: TRBJ2-3
CDR3 protein: CASSLGAGRRTDTQYF
CDR3 DNA: TGTGCCAGCAGCTTAGGTGCGGGACGGCGCACAGATACGCAGTATTTT

clone size: .
D gene: .
V gene: TRBV20-1
J gene: TRBJ2-7
CDR3 protein: CSASSGSSYEQYF
CDR3 DNA: TGCAGTGCTAGTTCCGGGTCCTCCTACGAGCAGTACTTC

clone size: once
D gene: TRBD1
V gene: TRBV2
J gene: TRBJ1-1
CDR3 protein: CASRMTGGRTEAFF
CDR3 DNA: TGTGCCAGCAGAATGACAGGGGGGAGGACTGAAGCTTTCTTT

clone size: .
D gene: TRBD1
V gene: TRBV11-3
J gene: TRBJ2-1
CDR3 protein: CASSLAQGYNEQFF
CDR3 DNA: TGTGCCAGCAGCTTAGCACAGGGGTACAATGAGCAGTTCTTC

clone size: few
D gene: TRBD2
V gene: TRBV7-9
J gene: TRBJ2-1
CDR3 protein: CASSARTSGGRYEQFF
CDR3 DNA: TGTGCCAGCAGCGCCCGAACTAGCGGGGGGAGGTATGAGCAGTTCTTC

clone size: .
D gene: TRBD2
V gene: TRBV30
J gene: TRBJ2-7
CDR3 protein: CAWKLREGPYEQYF
CDR3 DNA: TGTGCCTGGAAACTAAGGGAGGGACCCTACGAGCAGTACTTC

clone size: .
D gene: .
V gene: TRBV6-6
J gene: TRBJ1-3
CDR3 protein: CASSPTDTGNTIYF
CDR3 DNA: TGTGCCAGCAGTCCAACAGATACTGGAAACACCATATATTTT

clone size: .
D gene: .
V gene: TRBV5-6
J gene: TRBJ1-2
CDR3 protein: CASSDRSPGSGYTF
CDR3 DNA: TGTGCCAGCAGCGACAGGTCCCCAGGTAGTGGCTACACCTTC

clone size: .
D gene: TRBD2
V gene: TRBV2
J gene: TRBJ2-7
CDR3 protein: CASGGGLVPEQYF
CDR3 DNA: TGTGCCAGCGGAGGAGGACTAGTACCCGAGCAGTACTTC

clone size: .
D gene: .
V gene: TRBV12-3/TRBV12-4
J gene: TRBJ2-3
CDR3 protein: CASSLGADTQYF
CDR3 DNA: TGTGCCAGCAGTTTGGGAGCAGATACGCAGTATTTT

clone size: .
D gene: .
V gene: TRBV4-3
J gene: TRBJ2-3
CDR3 protein: CASSRDFGSQNTQYF
CDR3 DNA: TGCGCCAGCAGCCGGGACTTTGGGTCCCAAAATACGCAGTATTTT

clone size: few
D gene: TRBD1
V gene: TRBV5-1
J gene: TRBJ1-4
CDR3 protein: CASRVGQANEKLFF
CDR3 DNA: TGCGCCAGCAGGGTCGGACAGGCTAACGAAAAACTGTTTTTT

clone size: .
D gene: .
V gene: TRBV6-1
J gene: TRBJ1-1
CDR3 protein: CASSEMGGTEAFF
CDR3 DNA: TGTGCCAGCAGTGAAATGGGGGGCACTGAAGCTTTCTTT

clone size: .
D gene: .
V gene: TRBV19
J gene: TRBJ1-4
CDR3 protein: CASRGTTTNEKLFF
CDR3 DNA: TGTGCCAGTAGGGGCACCACAACTAATGAAAAACTGTTTTTT

clone size: .
D gene: .
V gene: TRBV19
J gene: TRBJ1-4
CDR3 protein: CASSREGVKLFF
CDR3 DNA: TGTGCCAGTAGTCGGGAAGGAGTAAAACTGTTTTTT

clone size: few
D gene: .
V gene: TRBV2
J gene: TRBJ2-7
CDR3 protein: CASSESGPGEQYF
CDR3 DNA: TGTGCCAGCAGTGAAAGCGGCCCGGGCGAGCAGTACTTC

clone size: once
D gene: .
V gene: TRBV2
J gene: TRBJ2-7
CDR3 protein: CASRIGLVKEQYF
CDR3 DNA: TGTGCCAGCAGAATAGGACTGGTTAAAGAGCAGTACTTC

clone size: .
D gene: .
V gene: TRBV5-6
J gene: TRBJ1-2
CDR3 protein: CASSLDRNLYHYGYTF
CDR3 DNA: TGTGCCAGCAGCTTGGACAGGAACCTGTATCACTATGGCTACACCTTC

clone size: .
D gene: TRBD1
V gene: TRBV9
J gene: TRBJ2-7
CDR3 protein: CASSVGQGALHEQYF
CDR3 DNA: TGTGCCAGCAGCGTAGGTCAGGGGGCACTCCACGAGCAGTACTTC

clone size: .
D gene: TRBD2
V gene: TRBV7-7
J gene: TRBJ2-2
CDR3 protein: CASSTRSGGTGELFF
CDR3 DNA: TGTGCCAGCAGCACACGAAGCGGGGGCACCGGGGAGCTGTTTTTT

clone size: .
D gene: .
V gene: TRBV6-5
J gene: TRBJ1-4
CDR3 protein: CASRRRSATNEKLFF
CDR3 DNA: TGTGCCAGCAGAAGGAGATCTGCAACTAATGAAAAACTGTTTTTT

clone size: .
D gene: TRBD1
V gene: TRBV7-3
J gene: TRBJ2-1
CDR3 protein: CASSSHRGQGNEQFF
CDR3 DNA: TGTGCCAGCAGCTCCCACAGGGGGCAAGGAAATGAGCAGTTCTTC

clone size: once
D gene: TRBD1
V gene: TRBV3-1/TRBV3-2
J gene: TRBJ1-1
CDR3 protein: CASSQESTTGEFF
CDR3 DNA: TGTGCCAGCAGCCAAGAGAGTACGACAGGGGAGTTCTTT

clone size: .
D gene: TRBD2
V gene: TRBV7-8
J gene: TRBJ2-5
CDR3 protein: CASSLLPSGGAETQYF
CDR3 DNA: TGTGCCAGCAGCCTACTCCCTAGCGGGGGGGCGGAGACCCAGTACTTC

clone size: .
D gene: .
V gene: TRBV7-8
J gene: TRBJ1-1
CDR3 protein: CASSLEGGFRSEAFF
CDR3 DNA: TGTGCCAGCAGCTTAGAAGGAGGTTTTCGGTCTGAAGCTTTCTTT

clone size: .
D gene: .
V gene: TRBV15
J gene: TRBJ2-1
CDR3 protein: CATSRAVLVSASNEQFF
CDR3 DNA: TGTGCCACCAGCAGAGCCGTACTAGTTTCGGCCTCTAATGAGCAGTTCTTC

clone size: .
D gene: .
V gene: TRBV4-2
J gene: TRBJ2-3
CDR3 protein: CASSPPTDTQYF
CDR3 DNA: TGTGCCAGCAGCCCCCCTACAGATACGCAGTATTTT

clone size: few
D gene: TRBD2
V gene: TRBV4-1
J gene: TRBJ2-1
CDR3 protein: CASSQSFGTSGSSYNEQFF
CDR3 DNA: TGCGCCAGCAGCCAATCCTTCGGGACTAGCGGGAGCTCCTACAATGAGCAGTTCTTC

clone size: .
D gene: .
V gene: TRBV9
J gene: TRBJ2-1
CDR3 protein: CASSVASDNEQFF
CDR3 DNA: TGTGCCAGCAGCGTAGCCTCGGACAATGAGCAGTTCTTC

clone size: once
D gene: TRBD1
V gene: TRBV5-1
J gene: TRBJ1-1
CDR3 protein: CASSGGQMNTEAFF
CDR3 DNA: TGCGCCAGCAGCGGGGGACAGATGAACACTGAAGCTTTCTTT

clone size: .
D gene: .
V gene: TRBV5-1
J gene: TRBJ1-2
CDR3 protein: CASSLGGGTLTF
CDR3 DNA: TGCGCCAGCAGCTTGGGCGGGGGAACATTAACCTTC